This TCR beta chain was retrieved from a study of cytomegalovirus exposure and HLA in healthy donors. Profiled with immunoSEQ multiplex PCR; TCRdb holds only in-frame clones, not every one. The sample consists of hundreds of thousands of clones, roughly 90% of them appearing once. Trimming pared 3 bases from V and 4 bases from J, leaving 14 bases between. Germline V gene data show CDR1 as ENHRY and CDR2 as SYGVKD. This CDR3 comprises 15 residues. The specimen was PBMCs. This receptor was taken from a man aged 18 to 30 in good health and CMV-seropositive. The chain uses TRBV10-3 and TRBJ2-3; a weak D match, TRBD2 (7 bases). CDR3 DNA sequence: TGTGCCATCAGTGACGCGAGGGGGGGTGCAGATACGCAGTATTTT. Translated: CAISDARGGADTQYF.